These T cell receptor beta chains were read from a single sample in a study of post-analysis software for immune sequencing data. From the PCR reads, TCRdb called clonotypes with MiXCR, one entry per CDR3 protein. The profile shows approximately 400,000 distinct CDR3 sequences, around 33% of them singletons. Material for sequencing was blood. Receptor source: a girl between 5 and 17 years old with multiple sclerosis. CDR3s include the opening cysteine and the closing phenylalanine or tryptophan. A D gene is named only where the DNA matches it firmly. The listing skips clone size in some rows; elsewhere it reads once, few, many or a size class.

>few|TRBJ2-3|TRBV20-1|NA
TGCAGTGCCCCAAGTGGTTGGGGCACAGATACGCAGTATTTT
CSAPSGWGTDTQYF
>few|TRBJ1-6|TRBV11-2|NA
TGTGCCAGCAGCCCCCCGGGACATAGGGGGTCACCCCTCCACTTT
CASSPPGHRGSPLHF
>few|TRBJ1-2|TRBV21-1|NA
TGTGCCAGCAGCAGCCTCGGGCCCCTCTATGGCTACACCTTC
CASSSLGPLYGYTF
>NA|TRBJ1-2|TRBV20-1|TRBD1
TGCAGTGCTAGAGATAGGACAGGTTTAGGCTATGGCTACACCTTC
CSARDRTGLGYGYTF
>NA|TRBJ1-2|TRBV12-3/TRBV12-4|TRBD1
TGTGCCAGCAGTTGGGACAGGGAAACGGATGGCTACACCTTC
CASSWDRETDGYTF
>NA|TRBJ2-5|TRBV7-2|TRBD2
TGTGCCAGCAGCTTAGCCTGGGGCGGGGGGACCCAAGAGACCCAGTACTTC
CASSLAWGGGTQETQYF
>many|TRBJ1-2|TRBV4-2|NA
TGTGCCAGCAGCCAAGAATCCGCCTATGGCTACACCTTC
CASSQESAYGYTF
>few|TRBJ2-1|TRBV7-2|TRBD1
TGTGCCAGCAGCTTAGCCGGGACAGGGAATAATGAGCAGTTCTTC
CASSLAGTGNNEQFF
>few|TRBJ1-5|TRBV20-1|NA
TGCAGTGCTAGGAGAAGGAGGGCAGGCAATCAGCCCCAGCATTTT
CSARRRRAGNQPQHF
>few|TRBJ2-7|TRBV5-6|NA
TGTGCCAGCAGCCCGAGGGTGGATGGCTACGAGCAGTACTTC
CASSPRVDGYEQYF
>few|TRBJ2-5|TRBV27|NA
TGTGCCAGCAGTTTAAACGGCTGGGAGACCCAGTACTTC
CASSLNGWETQYF
>NA|TRBJ2-7|TRBV2|TRBD2
TGTGCCAGCAGGTTTACTAGCGGGGGCAATTACGGGCAGTACTTC
CASRFTSGGNYGQYF
>NA|TRBJ2-7|TRBV28|NA
TGTGCCAGCAGTTTACCAGGGGCCGAGCAGTACTTC
CASSLPGAEQYF
>NA|TRBJ1-1|TRBV6-5|NA
TGTGCCAGCAGCCAGGGTCATGGCACTGAAGCTTTCTTT
CASSQGHGTEAFF
>NA|TRBJ1-5|TRBV18|TRBD1
TGTGCCAGCTCACGGGGACAGGGGGATCAGCCCCAGCATTTT
CASSRGQGDQPQHF
>NA|TRBJ2-5|TRBV29-1|TRBD1
TGCAGCGGGGGACAGCAAGAGACCCAGTACTTC
CSGGQQETQYF
>few|TRBJ1-1|TRBV20-1|TRBD1
TGCAGTGCTAGAGGACTCCGGGACAGGGGTTCTGAAGCTTTCTTT
CSARGLRDRGSEAFF
>NA|TRBJ2-7|TRBV2|NA
TGTGCCAGCAACCCAGGACTCACGACCTCGGGAGAGCAGTACTTC
CASNPGLTTSGEQYF
>few|TRBJ2-7|TRBV4-1|NA
TGCGCCAGCAGCCAAGAGCCCGGGGGACCCTACGAGCAGTACTTC
CASSQEPGGPYEQYF
>NA|TRBJ2-3|TRBV4-2|NA
TGTGCCAGCAGCCAAGATGCAGGGGCGACTGTATGGGGCACAGATACGCAGTATTTT
CASSQDAGATVWGTDTQYF
>many|TRBJ2-3|TRBV4-2|NA
TGTGCCAGCAGCCAAGTATATTCCGCCGGGGCAGATACGCAGTATTTT
CASSQVYSAGADTQYF
>few|TRBJ2-1|TRBV7-9|NA
TGTGCCAGCAGCTTACGGTGGGGGTCAGGGCGCAATGAGCAGTTCTTC
CASSLRWGSGRNEQFF
>NA|TRBJ1-2|TRBV4-3|NA
TGCGCCAGCAGCCAAGGAGGTCGCAACTATGGCTACACCTTC
CASSQGGRNYGYTF
>NA|TRBJ2-7|TRBV3-1|NA
TGTGCCAGCAGCCACCCCTGGTCCGAACCCGACGAGCAGTACTTC
CASSHPWSEPDEQYF
>few|TRBJ1-5|TRBV5-1|NA
TGCGCCAGCAGCTTGACAGCGGGGAGAGATCAGCCCCAGCATTTT
CASSLTAGRDQPQHF
>NA|TRBJ2-4|TRBV5-1|NA
TGCGCCAGCAGCCGGTTCGTTAGCGACATTCAGTACTTC
CASSRFVSDIQYF
>NA|TRBJ2-1|TRBV10-3|NA
TGTGCCATCAGTGAGCGGACAGCAGCCTACAATGAGCAGTTCTTC
CAISERTAAYNEQFF
>NA|TRBJ2-6|TRBV28|NA
TGTGCCAGCAACGACCCGGGGGCGGGGGCCAACGTCCTGACTTTC
CASNDPGAGANVLTF
>NA|TRBJ2-7|TRBV11-2|NA
TGTGCCAGCAGCCTAGAGGCGGCTCAAGGTTACGAGCAGTACTTC
CASSLEAAQGYEQYF
>few|TRBJ1-6|TRBV4-3|NA
TGCGCCAGCAGCCAAGGACCCTTCAATTCACCCCTCCACTTT
CASSQGPFNSPLHF
>NA|TRBJ2-6|TRBV20-1|NA
TGCAGTGCTCTTTCAGGGGCTGGGGCCAACGTCCTGACTTTC
CSALSGAGANVLTF
>few|TRBJ2-7|TRBV10-3|NA
TGTGCCATCAGTGAGTTCTCCTTTATGGCAAGGGACGCTTTGGACGAGCAGTACTTC
CAISEFSFMARDALDEQYF
>NA|TRBJ2-5|TRBV7-2|NA
TGTGCCAGCAGCTTAGTTGGGCGGGGGCAGGGGACCCAGTACTTC
CASSLVGRGQGTQYF
>NA|TRBJ1-1|TRBV7-9|NA
TGTGCCAGCAGCTTCGGGTTCGAAGCTTTCTTT
CASSFGFEAFF
>NA|TRBJ2-2|TRBV7-3|NA
TGTGCCAGCAGGCGGGACCTAAACACCGGGGAGCTGTTTTTT
CASRRDLNTGELFF
>NA|TRBJ2-4|TRBV7-3|NA
TGTGCCAGCAGCTTTGGGAACAGGGAAAACATTCAGTACTTC
CASSFGNRENIQYF